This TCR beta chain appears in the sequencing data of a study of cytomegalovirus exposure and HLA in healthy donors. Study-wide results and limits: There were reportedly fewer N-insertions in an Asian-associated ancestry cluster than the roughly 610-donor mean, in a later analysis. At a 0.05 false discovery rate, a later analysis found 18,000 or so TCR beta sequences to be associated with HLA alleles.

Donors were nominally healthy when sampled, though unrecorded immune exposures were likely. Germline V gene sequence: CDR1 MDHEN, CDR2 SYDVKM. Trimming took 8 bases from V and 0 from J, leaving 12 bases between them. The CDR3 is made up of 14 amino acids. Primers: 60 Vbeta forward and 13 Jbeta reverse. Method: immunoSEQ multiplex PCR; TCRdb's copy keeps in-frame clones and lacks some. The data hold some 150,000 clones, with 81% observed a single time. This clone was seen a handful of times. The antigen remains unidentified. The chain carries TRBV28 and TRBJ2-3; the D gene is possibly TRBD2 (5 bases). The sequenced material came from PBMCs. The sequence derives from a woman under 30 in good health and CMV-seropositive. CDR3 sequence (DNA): TGTGCCAGCGGCCTCGGACTTAGCACAGATACGCAGTATTTT. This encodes CASGLGLSTDTQYF.